The 4 T cell receptor beta chains in this list originate from one sample, sequenced in a study of cytomegalovirus exposure and HLA in healthy donors. PCR was performed using 60 Vbeta and 13 Jbeta primers. Produced via immunoSEQ multiplex PCR; TCRdb's table is partial and in-frame only. This table has 100,000 to 150,000 clones, about four fifths appearing once. Specimen: PBMCs. The receptors originated from a man aged 18 to 29 in good health and CMV-seronegative.

The V gene is TRBV5-1, the J gene TRBJ2-7, with 8 positions matching TRBD1. Germline V lookup: CDR1 SGHRS, CDR2 YFSETQ. CDR3 length: 12 amino acids. V lost 7 bases and J lost 6; bases outside the gene matches: 6. The CDR3 sequence is CASGGQAREQYF. As DNA, the CDR3 is TGCGCCAGCGGGGGACAGGCGCGCGAGCAGTACTTC.

J is TRBJ1-1 and V is TRBV7-2; D is ambiguous. The CDR3 has 16 amino acids. Trimming took off 1 base at V and 0 bases at J, with 12 bases between the two ends. Germline lookup yields CDR1 SGHTA and CDR2 FQGNSA. The CDR3 nucleotides read TGTGCCAGCAGCTTAGTAGGTTTCGGAGTGAACACTGAAGCTTTCTTT. Translation: CASSLVGFGVNTEAFF.

V and J are TRBV6-5 and TRBJ2-7, with D possibly TRBD1 on 6 matching bases. The CDR3 has 13 residues. Deletions cut 6 bases from V and 6 bases from J, with 15 bases between. CDR1 is MNHEY and CDR2 is SVGAGI in the germline V gene. CDR3 sequence (DNA): TGTGCCAGCAGCCCTACCCACAGGGCCGAGCAGTACTTC. Protein: CASSPTHRAEQYF.

The V gene is TRBV13, the J gene TRBJ2-7, with D maybe TRBD2 (5 bases). With 5 bases removed from V and 5 bases from J, the gap between germline ends came to 19 bases. The CDR3 is made up of 15 amino acids. The germline V gene has CDR1 PRHDT and CDR2 FYEKMQ (reference sequence). CDR3 coding DNA: TGTGCCAGCAGCCCGCTAGCCTTTCGGGGAGACGAGCAGTACTTC. As protein: CASSPLAFRGDEQYF.